Listed here is a single T cell receptor (beta chain). Original methodology: Amplification with reference gene primers provided the estimates of nucleated cell counts. Profiling relied on immunoSEQ multiplex PCR, and the TCRdb table lists in-frame clones only, not all of them. V and J calls and clone size follow that table, whereas D and trimming were derived from the DNA. The top ten clones hold about 2% of a sample with some 320,000 clones, roughly 85% of them seen once. This sample was taken from a study of blood T cell repertoires in COVID-19. Study-wide background: T cells, B-cell-depleted T cells, or PBMCs supplied cDNA or gDNA.

V was cut by 0 bases and J by 5 bases, with 11 bases left in between. Germline CDR1 reads SGDLS; CDR2 reads YYNGEE. This CDR3 comprises 15 residues. Participant-given clinical history determined each cohort assignment. A COVID-19 case had been met by exposed participants during the 2 weeks before study entry. The chain couples TRBV9 to TRBJ2-2; D is perhaps TRBD1 (5 bases). The sample taken for sequencing was PBMCs or T cells enriched from blood (not recorded which). The receptor was isolated from a woman in her 30s who had been exposed to COVID-19. The CDR3 DNA is TGTGCCAGCAGCGTAGACCTCAGGGAAACCGGGGAGCTGTTTTTT. It specifies CASSVDLRETGELFF.